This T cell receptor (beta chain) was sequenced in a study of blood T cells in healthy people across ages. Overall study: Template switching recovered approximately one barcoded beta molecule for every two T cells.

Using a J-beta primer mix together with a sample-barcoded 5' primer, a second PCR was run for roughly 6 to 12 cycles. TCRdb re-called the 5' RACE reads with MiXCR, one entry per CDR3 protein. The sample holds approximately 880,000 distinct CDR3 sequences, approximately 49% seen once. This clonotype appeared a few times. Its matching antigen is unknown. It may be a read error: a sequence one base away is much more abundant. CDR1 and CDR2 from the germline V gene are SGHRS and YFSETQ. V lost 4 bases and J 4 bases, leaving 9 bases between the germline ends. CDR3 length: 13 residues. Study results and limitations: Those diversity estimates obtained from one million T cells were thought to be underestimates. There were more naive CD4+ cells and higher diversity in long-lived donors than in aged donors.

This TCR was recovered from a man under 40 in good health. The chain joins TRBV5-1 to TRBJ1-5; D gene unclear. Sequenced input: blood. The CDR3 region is CASSVDLNQPQHF. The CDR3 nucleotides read TGCGCCAGCAGCGTGGACCTGAATCAGCCCCAGCATTTT.